Shown below are 16 T cell receptor beta chains from a single sample sequenced in a study of radiotherapy plus CTLA-4 blockade in lung cancer. The table came from immunoSEQ multiplex PCR; TCRdb's copy has only in-frame clones and leaves some out. The sample has more than 35,000 clones, approximately 85% seen once; the top ten hold about 5.8%. This specimen was peripheral blood, taken from a patient treated with radiotherapy plus ipilimumab. The receptor source for this set is a human donor with non-small cell lung cancer who had stable disease on radiotherapy plus ipilimumab.

The V call is TRBV28, the J call TRBJ2-7; TRBD1 might be the D (5 bases). This CDR3 has 15 amino acids. V was trimmed by 3 bases and J by 6 bases, leaving 18 bases between them. Germline lookup yields CDR1 MDHEN and CDR2 SYDVKM. The CDR3 protein is CASSLRRGMSGEQYF. CDR3 bases: TGTGCCAGCAGTTTGCGAAGGGGAATGTCGGGCGAGCAGTACTTC.

The chain combines TRBV9 with TRBJ2-2; D is uncertain. The germline V gene has CDR1 SGDLS and CDR2 YYNGEE. This CDR3 spans 14 amino acids. The germline V and J ends were trimmed by 2 bases and 0 bases, with 5 bases remaining between them. CDR3 bases: TGTGCCAGCAGCGTCAACTCGAACACCGGGGAGCTGTTTTTT. The encoded protein is CASSVNSNTGELFF. Supplemented by reference TRBV9 and TRBJ2-2, the full variable domain reads DSGVTQTPKHLITATGQRVTLRCSPRSGDLSVYWYQQSLDQGLQFLIQYYNGEERAKGNILERFSAQQFPDLHSELNLSSLELGDSALYFCASSVNSNTGELFFGEGSRLTVL.

The rearrangement links TRBV5-1 to TRBJ2-4; 9 bases match TRBD1. Germline values: CDR1 SGHRS, CDR2 YFSETQ. V lost 4 bases and J lost 7; bases outside the gene matches: 15. This CDR3 is 17 amino acids long. CDR3 in DNA: TGCGCCAGCAGCGCAACAATTACAGGGGGCTCGGGGAACATTCAGTACTTC. Protein product: CASSATITGGSGNIQYF.

The V call is TRBV10-3, the J call TRBJ2-2; no clear D. Germline CDR1 ENHRY, CDR2 SYGVKD. CDR3 length equals 12 residues. Trimming cost V 7 bases and J 3 bases, with 6 bases left between them. CDR3: CAITPDTGELFF. The CDR3 region has the DNA TGTGCCATCACGCCGGACACCGGGGAGCTGTTTTTT.

The rearrangement links TRBV12-2 to TRBJ2-7; the table's D call, TRBD1, has no DNA check behind it. TRBV12-2 is labeled a pseudogene. This CDR3 spans 14 amino acids. CDR3 DNA sequence: TGTGCAAGTCGCTTAGACAGGGGCTCCTACGAGCAGTACTTC. It is translated as CASRLDRGSYEQYF.

This clone was picked up one time. J is TRBJ1-6 and V is TRBV2; no firm D call. This CDR3 has 14 amino acids. The ends were cut back, 7 bases at V and 5 bases at J, with 12 bases in the middle. CDR1 and CDR2 (germline): SNHLY, FYNNEI. CDR3 nucleotide sequence: TGTGCCAGCAACATTGTTGTCAATAATTCACCCCTCCACTTT. It codes for CASNIVVNNSPLHF.

DNA for the CDR3: TGTGCCTGGGGAACAGGGATAGGGACAGATACGCAGTATTTT. It yields the protein CAWGTGIGTDTQYF. The chain couples TRBV30 to TRBJ2-3; D is perhaps TRBD1 (6 bases). Germline values: CDR1 GTSNPN, CDR2 SVGIG (reference sequence). V lost 5 bases and J lost 3, with 15 bases in between. CDR3 length: 14 residues.

The chain recombines TRBV27 with TRBJ2-7; 9 nucleotides match TRBD1. The germline V gene encodes CDR1 MNHEY and CDR2 SMNVEV (reference sequence). The CDR3 sequence is 15 residues long. Trimming cost V 6 bases and J 5 bases; bases outside gene matches: 11. This CDR3 reads CASREPGTGIHEQYF. The CDR3 bases are TGTGCCAGCAGGGAACCCGGGACAGGGATCCACGAGCAGTACTTC.

The chain carries TRBV7-7 and TRBJ2-5, with a weak D call TRBD2 (6 bases). The CDR3 is 16 residues long. Deletions cut 1 base from V and 1 base from J, with 13 bases between. The germline V gene has CDR1 SSHAT and CDR2 FNYEAQ (reference sequence). The CDR3 loop reads CASSLGRTILQETQYF. As DNA, the CDR3 is TGTGCCAGCAGCTTAGGAAGGACTATACTCCAAGAGACCCAGTACTTC.

This clone came up a few times. CDR3 DNA: TGCGCCAGCAGCCCCACCGGACAGGGGAACACTGAAGCTTTCTTT. Translated: CASSPTGQGNTEAFF. This chain connects TRBV5-1 to TRBJ1-1; the match to TRBD1 covers 8 bases. The germline V gene encodes CDR1 SGHRS and CDR2 YFSETQ. This CDR3 has 15 residues. J was trimmed by 1 base and V by 4 bases; bases with no gene match: 6.

This chain connects TRBV7-2 to TRBJ2-5; 8 bases align to TRBD1. V lost 5 bases and J lost 2; bases outside the gene matches: 13. The germline V gene encodes CDR1 SGHTA and CDR2 FQGNSA. This CDR3 comprises 17 residues. CDR3 DNA: TGTGCCAGCAGCCCCCTCCCGGGACAGGCCCCTCAAGAGACCCAGTACTTC. As protein: CASSPLPGQAPQETQYF.

This clone was counted a few times. The chain joins TRBV7-9 to TRBJ2-5; 8 nucleotides line up with TRBD2. The V and J ends lost 5 bases and 7 bases, in that order; junction bases with no gene match: 9. CDR1 and CDR2 from the germline V gene are SEHNR and FQNEAQ (reference sequence). The CDR3 loop spans 14 amino acids. The chain's CDR3 is CASSLPLSGRTQYF. The CDR3 DNA reads as TGTGCCAGCAGCCTTCCCCTAAGCGGGAGGACCCAGTACTTC.

The rearrangement uses TRBV7-2 and TRBJ2-7; 11 bases fit TRBD1. The length of the CDR3 is 15 residues. The V segment lost 5 bases and the J segment 6 bases; nucleotides outside the gene matches: 9. Germline V CDR1 and CDR2: SGHTA, FQGNSA. In DNA form, the CDR3 reads TGTGCCAGCAGCGCCCGGGACAGGGGGGGGGCCGAGCAGTACTTC. Protein sequence: CASSARDRGGAEQYF.

Regarding this clone: Other DNA sequences in the same sample also yield this CDR3. V usage is TRBV5-1 and J usage is TRBJ2-7; D possibly corresponds to TRBD1 (6 bases). The CDR3 has 14 residues. The germline V and J ends were trimmed by 2 bases and 3 bases, with 12 bases remaining between them. Per the germline V gene, CDR1 is SGHRS and CDR2 is YFSETQ. DNA for the CDR3: TGCGCCAGCAGCTTTGAACAGGGTTACTACGAGCAGTACTTC. Its protein product is CASSFEQGYYEQYF.

The gene calls are TRBV14 and TRBJ2-2; possible D gene TRBD1, 6 bases. Trimming took off 4 bases at V and 2 bases at J, with 17 bases between the two ends. This CDR3 comprises 17 residues. From germline, CDR1 is SGHDN and CDR2 FVKESK. The CDR3 is CASSLLPTGRNTGELFF. The CDR3 nucleotides read TGTGCCAGCAGCCTACTGCCCACAGGGAGAAACACCGGGGAGCTGTTTTTT.

This chain links TRBV11-2 with TRBJ2-3; 9 nucleotides line up with TRBD2. The germline CDR1 and CDR2 sequences are SGHAT and FQNNGV. V dropped 5 bases and J dropped 10; count of bases not matched to a gene: 13. This CDR3 spans 15 amino acids. The CDR3: CASSRNSGSVSAQYF. In DNA form, the CDR3 reads TGTGCCAGCAGCCGGAATAGCGGGAGCGTATCCGCGCAGTATTTT.